The 20 T cell receptor beta chains listed next were all sequenced from one sample in a study of neurological immune-mediated disorders. MiXCR was run by TCRdb on the 5' RACE reads, yielding one entry per CDR3 protein. The table lists 50,000 or so distinct CDR3 sequences, roughly 13% of them singletons. Time point given: longitudinal time-point 2. Sequencing was carried out using PBMCs. The receptors shown here come from a male donor with HTLV-1-associated myelopathy (HAM/TSP).

This clonotype was counted at least ten times. The chain has TRBV5-1 and TRBJ2-3; D unclear. Germline assignment: CDR1 SGHRS and CDR2 YFSETQ. CDR3 length equals 11 residues. With 4 bases removed from V and 2 bases from J, the gap between germline ends came to 2 bases. The CDR3 DNA is TGCGCCAGCAGCAACACAGATACGCAGTATTTT. It yields the protein CASSNTDTQYF.

This clonotype was seen many times. The chain links TRBV6-5 to TRBJ2-6, with D perhaps TRBD1 (5 bases). V shed 6 bases and J shed 0 bases, with 15 bases lying between them. Germline V gives CDR1 MNHEY, CDR2 SVGAGI. CDR3 length: 17 residues. The DNA for the CDR3 is TGTGCCAGCAGCCAACAGGCAACCCTCTCTGGGGCCAACGTCCTGACTTTC. Its translation is CASSQQATLSGANVLTF.

This clonotype has a count of ten or more. The chain couples TRBV7-9 to TRBJ2-7; D is ambiguous. The CDR3 consists of 13 residues. Trimming left V 8 bases short and J 3 bases short, with 14 bases between. Germline values: CDR1 SEHNR, CDR2 FQNEAQ (reference sequence). CDR3 region: CASGLPPLYEQYF. CDR3 coding DNA: TGTGCCAGCGGGCTTCCACCCCTCTACGAGCAGTACTTC. The full variable domain, in which reference TRBV7-9 and TRBJ2-7 provide the parts outside the CDR3, is DTGVSQNPRHKITKRGQNVTFRCDPISEHNRLYWYRQTLGQGPEFLTYFQNEAQLEKSRLLSDRFSAERPKGSFSTLEIQRTEQGDSAMYLCASGLPPLYEQYFGPGTRLTVT.

The sample holds many counts of this clonotype. V and J are TRBV20-1 and TRBJ2-1; TRBD2 might be the D (6 bases). Germline V lookup: CDR1 DFQATT, CDR2 SNEGSKA (reference sequence). The CDR3 is made up of 14 amino acids. Trimming pared 3 bases from V and 8 bases from J, leaving 17 bases between. CDR3 sequence: CSASSGREIYEQFF. For the CDR3, the DNA is TGCAGTGCTAGTTCGGGCCGGGAGATATATGAGCAGTTCTTC.

About this clonotype: Since a much larger clone is just one base distant, this may be a read error. The J gene is TRBJ2-7, the V gene TRBV5-1; D tentatively fits TRBD1 or TRBD2 (6 bases each). CDR1 is SGHRS and CDR2 is YFSETQ in the germline V gene. This CDR3 is built from 14 residues. V was pared by 0 bases and J by 6 bases, with 13 bases between. This CDR3 is CASSLAQGTAEQYF. CDR3 DNA sequence: TGCGCCAGCAGCTTGGCCCAGGGGACTGCCGAGCAGTACTTC.

There are many counts of this clonotype. V is TRBV29-1 and J is TRBJ1-1; 8 bases match TRBD1. Germline V gene lookup returns CDR1 SQVTM and CDR2 ANQGSEA. This CDR3 has 13 amino acids. Trimming removed 6 bases from V and 4 bases from J; junction bases left unmatched: 7. The CDR3 bases are TGCAGCGTCGCCAGGGGGCAGGGCACTGAAGCTTTCTTT. Translating gives CSVARGQGTEAFF.

This clonotype was counted many times. This chain uses TRBV12-5 with TRBJ1-5; D perhaps matches TRBD1 (5 bases). Germline CDR1 is LGHNT and CDR2 is FRNRAP. Trimming took 5 bases from V and 1 from J, leaving 18 bases between them. The length of the CDR3 is 17 residues. CDR3 in DNA: TGTGCTAGTGGTCCACGCGGGAGGGGCAGGAGCAATCAGCCCCAGCATTTT. This codes for CASGPRGRGRSNQPQHF.

This clonotype was counted many times. The chain recombines TRBV5-1 with TRBJ1-2; D uncertain. V was clipped by 4 bases and J by 5 bases, with 12 bases between them. The CDR3 totals 13 residues. Germline CDR1 SGHRS, CDR2 YFSETQ. The CDR3, as DNA: TGCGCCAGCAGCCCCGGGGTTGGTTATGGCTACACCTTC. This gives the protein CASSPGVGYGYTF.

This clonotype was seen many times. The genes are TRBV27 and TRBJ2-7; 9 bases line up with TRBD2. Trimming removed 2 bases from V and 6 bases from J; junction bases left unmatched: 8. Germline V gene lookup returns CDR1 MNHEY and CDR2 SMNVEV (reference sequence). This CDR3 spans 15 amino acids. The CDR3 sequence is CASSLRASGTLEQYF. The CDR3 DNA sequence: TGTGCCAGCAGTTTAAGGGCTAGCGGGACCCTCGAGCAGTACTTC.

This clonotype was seen repeatedly, ten times or more. The chain recombines TRBV7-6 with TRBJ1-5; D is undetermined. CDR1 and CDR2 (germline): SGHVS, FNYEAQ. CDR3 length equals 15 residues. Trimming removed 1 base from V and 0 bases from J, with 7 bases in between. In DNA form, the CDR3 reads TGTGCCAGCAGCTTAGGGGTCAGTAGCAATCAGCCCCAGCATTTT. Its protein is CASSLGVSSNQPQHF.

This clonotype was seen ten or more times. The chain has TRBV7-2 and TRBJ1-2; D perhaps matches TRBD1 (5 bases). The CDR3 is made up of 14 amino acids. The V end lost 3 bases, the J end lost 7 bases, and 15 bases lay between the germline ends. Germline assignment: CDR1 SGHTA and CDR2 FQGNSA. CDR3 sequence reads: CASSLRDASFGYTF. The CDR3 DNA follows: TGTGCCAGCAGCTTGAGGGACGCCAGTTTTGGCTACACCTTC. The full variable domain, in which reference TRBV7-2 and TRBJ1-2 provide the parts outside the CDR3, is GAGVSQSPSNKVTEKGKDVELRCDPISGHTALYWYRQSLGQGLEFLIYFQGNSAPDKSGLPSDRFSAERTGGSVSTLTIQRTQQEDSAVYLCASSLRDASFGYTFGSGTRLTVV.

In this sample, this clonotype turned up a few times. The chain joins TRBV28 to TRBJ1-6; D uncertain. Trimming pared 2 bases from V and 10 bases from J, leaving 6 bases between. This CDR3 contains 12 residues. Per the germline V gene, CDR1 is MDHEN and CDR2 is SYDVKM. The CDR3 protein is CASSLTKSPLHF. CDR3 DNA sequence: TGTGCCAGCAGTTTAACTAAATCACCCCTCCACTTT.

Comments on this clonotype: This may stem from a read error, because a much larger clone lies one nucleotide away. The V and J genes are TRBV20-1 and TRBJ1-2; no firm D call. Germline assignment: CDR1 DFQATT and CDR2 SNEGSKA (reference sequence). The CDR3 runs to 13 residues. V dropped 4 bases and J dropped 4 bases, with 13 bases sitting between them. CDR3: CSAKPGWAYGYTF. DNA of the CDR3: TGCAGTGCTAAGCCAGGATGGGCCTATGGCTACACCTTC.

This clonotype was recorded at least ten times. The chain joins TRBV7-2 to TRBJ2-1, with a possible D match to TRBD2 (6 bases). Germline CDR1 reads SGHTA; CDR2 reads FQGNSA. The V end was cut by 2 bases, the J end by 7 bases, with 15 bases between. There are 15 residues in the CDR3. The CDR3 nucleotides are TGTGCCAGCAGCTTAATTAGCGGCGGGGAAAATGAGCAGTTCTTC. Residues: CASSLISGGENEQFF.

This clonotype was seen many times. This chain links TRBV6-4 with TRBJ2-7; D may be TRBD1 (5 bases). CDR1 and CDR2 (germline): MRHNA, SNTAGT. V was pared by 8 bases and J by 3 bases, with 14 bases between. The CDR3 is made up of 13 amino acids. CDR3 nucleotide sequence: TGTGCCAGCTCGACAGAGGACGGCTACGAGCAGTACTTC. As protein: CASSTEDGYEQYF.

This clonotype was seen repeatedly, ten times or more. The chain combines TRBV5-8 with TRBJ2-3; D uncertain. Trimming took off 0 bases at V and 1 base at J, with 12 bases between the two ends. The germline CDR1 and CDR2 sequences are SGHTS and YDEGEE. CDR3 length: 16 residues. The CDR3: CASSLVISKGTDTQYF. The CDR3 DNA reads TGTGCCAGCAGCTTGGTCATTTCGAAGGGCACAGATACGCAGTATTTT.

This clonotype was seen at least ten times. The chain recombines TRBV29-1 with TRBJ1-2; D unresolved. The CDR3 extends over 13 amino acids. CDR1 SQVTM and CDR2 ANQGSEA come from the germline V gene. Trimming removed 2 bases at V and 6 bases at J, with 13 bases between. Written as DNA, the CDR3 is TGCAGCGTTGAAAGGACCTGGCGGGATGGCTACACCTTC. Residues: CSVERTWRDGYTF.

This clonotype was counted many times. This chain links TRBV6-2 or TRBV6-3 with TRBJ2-2; D is ambiguous. Trimming took 5 bases from V and 6 from J, leaving 16 bases between them. The CDR3 loop spans 15 amino acids. The germline V gene encodes CDR1 MNHEY and CDR2 SVGEGT. CDR3 sequence: CASSIRPPFSGELFF. CDR3 nucleotide sequence: TGTGCCAGCAGTATCCGGCCACCGTTTTCCGGGGAGCTGTTTTTT.

CDR3 in amino acids: CASSPQGLASYEQYF. The DNA for the CDR3 is TGCGCCAGCAGCCCCCAGGGACTCGCCTCCTACGAGCAGTACTTC. The chain carries TRBV5-1 and TRBJ2-7, with a possible D match to TRBD2 (6 bases). V was pared by 4 bases and J by 0 bases, with 14 bases between. Germline loops: CDR1 SGHRS, CDR2 YFSETQ. The length of the CDR3 is 15 residues.

This clonotype was counted at least ten times. The chain is built from TRBV5-1 and TRBJ1-5, with D perhaps matching TRBD1 (5 bases). V lost 2 bases and J 9 bases, leaving 12 bases between the germline ends. Per the germline V gene, CDR1 is SGHRS and CDR2 is YFSETQ. CDR3 length: 13 residues. As DNA, the CDR3 is TGCGCCAGCAGCTTTGACAGCACGGGGCCCCAGCATTTT. This encodes CASSFDSTGPQHF.